The text below deals with one T cell receptor (beta chain). This entry comes from a study of blood T cell repertoires in COVID-19. Study information: Acute and convalescent COVID-19 specimens originated in the United States, Italy and Spain. Sources were T cells, B-cell-depleted T cells, or PBMCs; the material itself was cDNA or gDNA.

Losses at the gene ends were 3 bases for V and 2 bases for J; bases not matched to a gene: 17. The CDR3 has 19 residues. CDR1 is MDHEN and CDR2 is SYDVKM in the germline V gene. Original processing methods: Nucleated cell counts were estimated from reference gene primer amplification. The repertoire was sequenced with immunoSEQ multiplex PCR; TCRdb's copy has only in-frame clones and lacks some. For V, J and clone size, that table is used; D and trimming come from the DNA. The sample includes about 140,000 clones, about 81% of them seen just once. Input material: peripheral blood. This TCR came from an elderly woman with acute or convalescent COVID-19. The V call is TRBV28, the J call TRBJ2-3; 7 bases line up with TRBD2. CDR3 in DNA: TGTGCCAGCAGTTTTTTATGGTCGGGAGGTAGCACACACACAGATACGCAGTATTTT. Amino acid sequence: CASSFLWSGGSTHTDTQYF. The entire variable domain, with the rest obtained from reference TRBV28 and TRBJ2-3, is as follows: DVKVTQSSRYLVKRTGEKVFLECVQDMDHENMFWYRQDPGLGLRLIYFSYDVKMKEKGDIPEGYSVSREKKERFSLILESASTNQTSMYLCASSFLWSGGSTHTDTQYFGPGTRLTVL.